The next 29 T cell receptor beta chains were all read from a single sample in a study of cytomegalovirus exposure and HLA in healthy donors. It was with 60 Vbeta and 13 Jbeta primers that the PCR ran. Sequencing was performed with immunoSEQ multiplex PCR; in TCRdb, only in-frame clones are kept and a portion is missing. Among tens of thousands of clones listed, roughly 73% were seen once. The sequencing sample was made of PBMCs. Every receptor here comes from a male donor in good health and CMV-seropositive.

The CDR3 coding sequence is TGTGCCAGCAGAAGGTCGGGAGGGAACACTGAAGCTTTCTTT. Its protein product is CASRRSGGNTEAFF. The gene calls are TRBV28 and TRBJ1-1, with unresolved D. The length of the CDR3 is 14 residues. The V end was cut by 6 bases, the J end by 1 base, with 12 bases between. Germline V gene sequence: CDR1 MDHEN, CDR2 SYDVKM.

The chain links TRBV15 to TRBJ2-5; weak D call: TRBD1 (5 bases). V was trimmed by 4 bases and J by 2 bases, leaving 8 bases between them. The CDR3 covers 13 residues. The germline V gene has CDR1 LNHNV and CDR2 YYDKDF (reference sequence). The CDR3 is CATSTGRQETQYF. The DNA for the CDR3 is TGTGCCACCAGCACAGGGCGTCAAGAGACCCAGTACTTC.

This chain connects TRBV27 to TRBJ2-7, with 8 bases that match TRBD2. V lost 4 bases to trimming and J lost 5 bases; unmatched junction nucleotides: 13. Germline CDR1 MNHEY, CDR2 SMNVEV (reference sequence). This CDR3 region has 16 residues. CDR3 in amino acids: CASSSLPGGRENEQYF. As DNA, the CDR3 is TGTGCCAGCAGTTCACTCCCGGGGGGGAGGGAGAACGAGCAGTACTTC.

The chain couples TRBV5-4 to TRBJ2-7; D unresolved. Germline-derived CDR1 and CDR2 are SGHNT and YYREEE (reference sequence). V was clipped by 4 bases and J by 0 bases, with 14 bases between them. The CDR3 is made up of 15 amino acids. The CDR3 loop reads CASSNSRLASYEQYF. CDR3 in DNA: TGTGCCAGCAGCAACTCACGACTGGCCTCCTACGAGCAGTACTTC.

The chain employs TRBV30 and TRBJ1-6; 10 nucleotides align to TRBD1. The junction had 11 bases not matched to a gene; V was cut back by 8 bases and J by 7 bases. The CDR3 runs 15 residues. Germline V gene lookup returns CDR1 GTSNPN and CDR2 SVGIG (reference sequence). The CDR3 DNA is TGTGCCGCAGAGACCGGGACAGGGGTCAATTCACCCCTCCACTTT. Translating gives CAAETGTGVNSPLHF. Complete variable domain (other parts from reference TRBV30 and TRBJ1-6): SQTIHQWPATLVQPVGSPLSLECTVEGTSNPNLYWYRQAAGRGLQLLFYSVGIGQISSEVPQNLSASRPQDRQFILSSKKLLLSDSGFYLCAAETGTGVNSPLHFGNGTRLTVT.

The chain uses TRBV19 and TRBJ2-1, with 13 bases that match TRBD2. Germline values: CDR1 LNHDA, CDR2 SQIVND (reference sequence). CDR3 length equals 15 residues. V dropped 3 bases and J dropped 6; count of bases not matched to a gene: 2. CDR3 nucleotides: TGTGCCAGTAGTATTACTAGCGGGAGGGCCAATGAGCAGTTCTTC. Amino acid sequence: CASSITSGRANEQFF.

The chain combines TRBV4-1 with TRBJ2-2, with D tentatively TRBD2 (7 bases). There are 15 residues in the CDR3. Trimming pared 5 bases from V and 1 base from J, leaving 11 bases between. Looked up from germline, CDR1 is MGHRA and CDR2 is YSYEKL. CDR3 DNA: TGCGCCAGCAGCTTAGGGGGGGGGAACACCGGGGAGCTGTTTTTT. Amino acids: CASSLGGGNTGELFF.

V usage is TRBV30 and J usage is TRBJ2-7, with 8 positions matching TRBD2. Trimming took 1 base from V and 3 from J; bases not matched to a gene: 5. Germline V CDR1 and CDR2: GTSNPN, SVGIG (reference sequence). The CDR3 runs 14 residues. The CDR3, as DNA: TGTGCCTGGAGTGGTACTAGCGGATTCTACGAGCAGTACTTC. Its translation is CAWSGTSGFYEQYF.

The chain couples TRBV28 to TRBJ1-2; 10 bases align to TRBD1. Germline assignment: CDR1 MDHEN and CDR2 SYDVKM. The CDR3 sequence is 17 residues long. Trimming removed 4 bases from V and 8 bases from J; junction bases left unmatched: 16. The CDR3 DNA reads TGTGCCAGCAGTTCCCCGTTTGTTGGGACAGGGGTTGGGGGCTACACCTTC. This encodes CASSSPFVGTGVGGYTF.

The chain is built from TRBV28 and TRBJ2-5, with TRBD2 matching over 9 bases. J lost 3 bases, V lost 5 bases, and 4 bases had no gene match. This CDR3 comprises 14 residues. Per germline, CDR1 MDHEN and CDR2 SYDVKM. CDR3 sequence (DNA): TGTGCCAGCAGTCCGGGACTAGCAGAAGAGACCCAGTACTTC. Its protein product is CASSPGLAEETQYF.

The chain has TRBV5-1 and TRBJ2-7; D perhaps matches TRBD2 (5 bases). CDR1 is SGHRS, CDR2 YFSETQ, per germline. This CDR3 region has 15 residues. V dropped 3 bases and J dropped 3 bases, with 16 bases sitting between them. The CDR3: CASSSGGLEGYEQYF. For the CDR3, the DNA is TGCGCCAGCAGCTCTGGTGGGCTAGAGGGCTACGAGCAGTACTTC. Complete variable domain (other parts from reference TRBV5-1 and TRBJ2-7): KAGVTQTPRYLIKTRGQQVTLSCSPISGHRSVSWYQQTPGQGLQFLFEYFSETQRNKGNFPGRFSGRQFSNSRSEMNVSTLELGDSALYLCASSSGGLEGYEQYFGPGTRLTVT.

The CDR3 spells CATSRESGTITDTQYF. The DNA for the CDR3 is TGTGCCACCAGCAGAGAGTCCGGGACTATCACAGATACGCAGTATTTT. This chain connects TRBV15 to TRBJ2-3; the match to TRBD2 covers 7 bases. Losses at the gene ends were 0 bases for V and 2 bases for J; bases not matched to a gene: 5. Per the germline V gene, CDR1 is LNHNV and CDR2 is YYDKDF (reference sequence). The CDR3 contains 16 residues.

This chain connects TRBV10-3 to TRBJ2-7; 7 nucleotides align to TRBD2. The germline V gene encodes CDR1 ENHRY and CDR2 SYGVKD. J was trimmed by 3 bases and V by 8 bases; bases with no gene match: 13. The CDR3 is made up of 15 amino acids. The CDR3 here is CAIGEGTAPRYEQYF. In DNA form, the CDR3 reads TGTGCCATCGGGGAGGGAACAGCACCACGCTACGAGCAGTACTTC.

The gene calls are TRBV28 and TRBJ1-2; D ambiguous. Trimming took off 6 bases at V and 4 bases at J, with 9 bases between the two ends. Germline CDR1 MDHEN, CDR2 SYDVKM. This CDR3 spans 12 amino acids. The CDR3 sequence is CASSTGPYGYTF. In DNA, the CDR3 is TGTGCCAGCAGCACGGGTCCCTATGGCTACACCTTC.

V usage is TRBV7-8 and J usage is TRBJ2-3; TRBD2 aligns across 9 bases. The germline gives CDR1 SGHVS, CDR2 FQNEAQ. This CDR3 is built from 15 residues. V was pared by 2 bases and J by 3 bases, with 3 bases of the junction left unmatched. CDR3 loop: CASSLRRGGTDTQYF. DNA of the CDR3: TGTGCCAGCAGCTTAAGGCGGGGGGGAACAGATACGCAGTATTTT.

This clone was detected ten times or more. The J gene is TRBJ1-1, the V gene TRBV27; D unresolved. CDR1 MNHEY and CDR2 SMNVEV come from the germline V gene (reference sequence). V was pared by 2 bases and J by 6 bases, with 13 bases between. This CDR3 has 14 residues. The CDR3 reads CASSLVRAAPEAFF. The DNA of the CDR3 is TGTGCCAGCAGTTTAGTGAGGGCCGCCCCTGAAGCTTTCTTT.

This chain connects TRBV6-5 to TRBJ2-2; 7 positions match TRBD1. This CDR3 spans 14 amino acids. Per the germline V gene, CDR1 is MNHEY and CDR2 is SVGAGI. The trim removed 4 bases at V and 7 bases at J, leaving 6 bases unmatched. The CDR3 DNA sequence: TGTGCCAGCAGTTTACAGGGGAAGATCGGGGAGCTGTTTTTT. Its protein product is CASSLQGKIGELFF.

This clone was picked up one time. The chain couples TRBV2 to TRBJ2-7, with D unclear. This CDR3 region has 13 residues. Germline CDR1 SNHLY, CDR2 FYNNEI. Trimming stripped 6 bases from V and 4 bases from J, with 13 bases between. CDR3 residues: CASRPSFLYEQYF. The CDR3 DNA follows: TGTGCCAGCAGGCCCTCTTTTCTATACGAGCAGTACTTC.

The V call is TRBV5-5, the J call TRBJ2-5, with D possibly TRBD2 on 6 matching bases. This CDR3 contains 15 residues. CDR1 is SGHKS, CDR2 YYEKEE, per germline (reference sequence). The V end lost 2 bases, the J end lost 5 bases, and 16 bases lay between the germline ends. Here the CDR3 reads CASSFSPGLLETQYF. The CDR3, as DNA: TGTGCCAGCAGCTTCTCCCCGGGACTCTTGGAGACCCAGTACTTC. Looking up the rest from reference TRBV5-5 and TRBJ2-5 gives the full variable domain: DAGVTQSPTHLIKTRGQQVTLRCSPISGHKSVSWYQQVLGQGPQFIFQYYEKEERGRGNFPDRFSARQFPNYSSELNVNALLLGDSALYLCASSFSPGLLETQYFGPGTRLLVL.

The J gene is TRBJ1-2, the V gene TRBV19, with D tentatively TRBD1 (6 bases). V gave up 4 bases and J gave up 3 bases, with 24 bases separating them. The CDR3 has 18 amino acids. The germline CDR1 and CDR2 sequences are LNHDA and SQIVND (reference sequence). The DNA of the CDR3 is TGTGCCAGTAGTACGGAGTGGGGCCTCGGACAGACCTACTATGGCTACACCTTC. Protein sequence: CASSTEWGLGQTYYGYTF.

This sequence joins TRBV6-5 and TRBJ2-7; possibly TRBD1 for D (6 bases). Trimming took 6 bases from V and 7 from J, leaving 22 bases between them. Germline loops: CDR1 MNHEY, CDR2 SVGAGI. The CDR3 is 15 amino acids. The CDR3 DNA follows: TGTGCCAGCAGCCCTCTCCACAGGGAAGTGCTGGAGCAGTACTTC. Translated, it gives CASSPLHREVLEQYF.

CDR3 amino acids: CASSSQGGRGPFTDTQYF. In DNA form, the CDR3 reads TGTGCCAGCAGCTCCCAGGGTGGTAGGGGTCCCTTCACAGATACGCAGTATTTT. The chain joins TRBV13 to TRBJ2-3; D is possibly TRBD1 (5 bases). The CDR3 runs 18 residues. Germline CDR1 PRHDT, CDR2 FYEKMQ (reference sequence). Between the trimmed V and J ends, which lost 4 bases and 2 bases, there was a span of 22 bases.

CDR3 sequence reads: CATSPGQLSNQPQHF. Written as DNA, the CDR3 is TGTGCCACTTCCCCGGGACAACTTAGCAATCAGCCCCAGCATTTT. The rearrangement joins TRBV10-3 to TRBJ1-5; maybe TRBD1 (6 bases). In germline, CDR1 is ENHRY, CDR2 SYGVKD. The V gene lost 10 bases and the J gene lost 0 bases, with 16 bases spanning the gap. The CDR3 runs 15 residues.

The CDR3 loop is CASSFGGGVGNEQFF. CDR3 bases: TGTGCCAGCAGCTTCGGCGGGGGGGTAGGTAATGAGCAGTTCTTC. The V gene is TRBV5-6, the J gene TRBJ2-1; 9 bases line up with TRBD2. V dropped 2 bases and J dropped 7; count of bases not matched to a gene: 7. The germline CDR1 and CDR2 sequences are SGHDT and YYEEEE. There are 15 residues in the CDR3.

This chain links TRBV7-6 with TRBJ2-3; 8 bases are shared with TRBD2. CDR3 length equals 14 residues. Germline V CDR1 and CDR2: SGHVS, FNYEAQ. With 0 bases clipped from V and 5 bases from J, the junction kept 1 base outside the gene matches. This CDR3 reads CASSLAGREDTQYF. Here the CDR3 DNA reads TGTGCCAGCAGCTTAGCCGGGAGGGAAGATACGCAGTATTTT.

Sample share makes this clone medium-sized (0.01 to 0.1%). The chain has TRBV29-1 and TRBJ2-1, with D possibly matching TRBD2 (5 bases). The CDR3 spans 14 residues. V was cut by 4 bases and J by 1 base, with 11 bases left in between. Germline lookup yields CDR1 SQVTM and CDR2 ANQGSEA. The CDR3 region has the DNA TGCAGCGTTGCGGGGATCGGATCCTACAATGAGCAGTTCTTC. It specifies CSVAGIGSYNEQFF.

This clone appeared once. The gene calls are TRBV30 and TRBJ2-7; D might be TRBD1 (6 bases). The germline V and J ends were trimmed by 2 bases and 6 bases, with 14 bases remaining between them. The germline CDR1 and CDR2 sequences are GTSNPN and SVGIG (reference sequence). The CDR3 runs 13 residues. CDR3 coding DNA: TGTGCCTGGAGTAATGCCAGGGGCAGCGAGCAGTACTTC. Residues: CAWSNARGSEQYF.

This clone was observed a handful of times. V and J are TRBV19 and TRBJ2-1; D remains unclear. Germline loops: CDR1 LNHDA, CDR2 SQIVND (reference sequence). Trimming took 0 bases from V and 5 from J, leaving 17 bases between them. The CDR3 covers 17 residues. This CDR3 is CASSIDRRRRNDNEQFF. The CDR3, as DNA: TGTGCCAGTAGTATAGATCGTCGGAGACGGAACGACAATGAGCAGTTCTTC.

The chain couples TRBV7-2 to TRBJ1-2; D unclear. The CDR3 is 13 residues long. Trimming cost V 5 bases and J 8 bases, with 15 bases left between them. Germline-derived CDR1 and CDR2 are SGHTA and FQGNSA. This CDR3 reads CASSRDQSGGYTF. Here the CDR3 DNA reads TGTGCCAGCAGCCGAGATCAATCAGGAGGCTACACCTTC.